The 10 T cell receptor beta chains below come from one sample, sequenced in a study of cytomegalovirus exposure and HLA in healthy donors. Researchers ran the PCR with 60 Vbeta and 13 Jbeta primers. TCRdb's table, derived via immunoSEQ multiplex PCR, lists solely in-frame clones and lacks some. The sample yields 150,000 to 200,000 clones, roughly 79% seen once. Sequencing was performed on PBMCs. The origin of the receptors is a man aged 35 to 55 in good health and CMV-seropositive.

In this sample, this clone turned up once. The gene calls are TRBV13 and TRBJ2-2; 9 nucleotides agree with TRBD2. The junction had 11 bases not matched to a gene; V was cut back by 5 bases and J by 4 bases. This CDR3 spans 17 amino acids. Germline V lookup: CDR1 PRHDT, CDR2 FYEKMQ (reference sequence). CDR3 amino acids: CASSHSGSGLGTGELFF. CDR3 sequence (DNA): TGTGCCAGCAGCCATAGCGGGAGCGGCTTGGGCACCGGGGAGCTGTTTTTT.

In its sample, this clone was seen a few times. The V and J genes are TRBV6-1 and TRBJ1-2; 7 bases align to TRBD1. V shed 6 bases, J shed 7 bases, and the junction held 11 bases outside the gene matches. The germline V gene encodes CDR1 MNHNS and CDR2 SASEGT. The CDR3 runs to 14 residues. CDR3 in amino acids: CASSGGGAGFGYTF. CDR3 nucleotides: TGTGCCAGCAGCGGAGGGGGCGCTGGGTTTGGCTACACCTTC.

The V call is TRBV7-6, the J call TRBJ1-1; no firm D call. V was shortened by 2 bases and J by 4 bases, with 8 bases between the two germline ends. CDR3 length equals 13 residues. Germline values: CDR1 SGHVS, CDR2 FNYEAQ. This CDR3 is CASSLSIFTEAFF. For the CDR3, the DNA is TGTGCCAGCAGCTTATCTATCTTCACTGAAGCTTTCTTT.

The chain uses TRBV5-6 and TRBJ2-1; TRBD1 agrees at 7 bases. The CDR3 sequence is 16 residues long. After removal of 3 bases from V and 0 bases from J, the junction contained 6 bases not matched to a gene. Germline CDR1 SGHDT, CDR2 YYEEEE. Here the CDR3 DNA reads TGTGCCAGCAGCTCGGGACAGTCCAGCTCCTACAATGAGCAGTTCTTC. It specifies CASSSGQSSSYNEQFF. Supplemented by reference TRBV5-6 and TRBJ2-1, the full variable domain reads DAGVTQSPTHLIKTRGQQVTLRCSPKSGHDTVSWYQQALGQGPQFIFQYYEEEERQRGNFPDRFSGHQFPNYSSELNVNALLLGDSALYLCASSSGQSSSYNEQFFGPGTRLTVL.

The chain carries TRBV25-1 and TRBJ1-1; 11 bases are shared with TRBD1. V lost 3 bases and J lost 5; bases outside the gene matches: 5. The germline V gene encodes CDR1 MGHDK and CDR2 SYGVNS. This CDR3 is built from 15 residues. This CDR3 is CASSDPGQGETEAFF. CDR3 sequence (DNA): TGTGCCAGCAGTGATCCGGGACAGGGGGAAACTGAAGCTTTCTTT.

The V call is TRBV7-8, the J call TRBJ2-5, with D hard to call. The CDR3 runs 17 residues. The ends were cut back, 1 base at V and 1 base at J, with 16 bases in the middle. CDR1 is SGHVS and CDR2 is FQNEAQ in the germline V gene. The CDR3 region has the DNA TGTGCCAGCAGCTTAGTAGTAAGAGGCAGTTCCCAAGAGACCCAGTACTTC. It is translated as CASSLVVRGSSQETQYF. Supplemented by reference TRBV7-8 and TRBJ2-5, the full variable domain reads GAGVSQSPRYKVAKRGQDVALRCDPISGHVSLFWYQQALGQGPEFLTYFQNEAQLDKSGLPSDRFFAERPEGSVSTLKIQRTQQEDSAVYLCASSLVVRGSSQETQYFGPGTRLLVL.

This chain connects TRBV11-2 to TRBJ1-5, with a weak D call TRBD1 (6 bases). The ends were cut back, 2 bases at V and 2 bases at J, with 10 bases in the middle. CDR1 and CDR2 from the germline V gene are SGHAT and FQNNGV. The CDR3 is 15 amino acids. This CDR3 reads CASSLIGGGNQPQHF. As DNA, the CDR3 is TGTGCCAGCAGCTTAATAGGGGGAGGCAATCAGCCCCAGCATTTT.

V and J are TRBV7-9 and TRBJ2-1; 7 bases map to TRBD1. The CDR3 has 15 amino acids. Unmatched junction bases numbered 13, after V lost 5 bases and J lost 9 bases. Germline values: CDR1 SEHNR, CDR2 FQNEAQ (reference sequence). The CDR3 DNA follows: TGTGCCAGCAGCCGACAGGGCAGGTCTTCAGGTGAGCAGTTCTTC. It is translated as CASSRQGRSSGEQFF.

The chain employs TRBV5-6 and TRBJ2-7; D is unclear. This CDR3 spans 12 amino acids. Trimming stripped 3 bases from V and 0 bases from J, with 4 bases between. CDR1 is SGHDT and CDR2 is YYEEEE in the germline V gene. Here the CDR3 reads CASSWASYEQYF. The CDR3 DNA reads as TGTGCCAGCAGCTGGGCCTCCTACGAGCAGTACTTC.

The rearrangement joins TRBV5-1 to TRBJ2-3, with 11 bases that match TRBD2. The ends lost 4 bases at V and 5 bases at J; junction bases unmatched: 9. There are 16 residues in the CDR3. CDR1 and CDR2 from the germline V gene are SGHRS and YFSETQ. The CDR3 sequence is CASSDLTSGIGDTQYF. CDR3 nucleotide sequence: TGCGCCAGCAGCGACCTGACTAGCGGGATTGGAGATACGCAGTATTTT.